These T cell receptor beta chains were read from a single sample in a study of PD-L1 blockade in urothelial cancer. Assay used: immunoSEQ multiplex PCR; TCRdb lists only in-frame clones, some missing. The sample holds approximately 41,000 clones, about 85% seen once. Sequences were derived from PBMCs, sampled around atezolizumab (anti-PD-L1) treatment. These receptors originate from a man older than 75 with urothelial cancer. Both conserved end residues are part of each CDR3. The D gene is left open where the match is weak. The size entry is marked missing in some rows and otherwise reads once, few, many or a size class.

size: NA; D: TRBD1; J: TRBJ1-1; V: TRBV10-3; CDR3: CAVRDRGLVSTEAFF; DNA: TGTGCCGTCCGGGACAGGGGGTTGGTTAGCACTGAAGCTTTCTTT
size: NA; D: TRBD2; J: TRBJ2-5; V: TRBV5-1; CDR3: CASSWGGAREETQYF; DNA: TGCGCCAGCAGCTGGGGGGGAGCGAGAGAAGAGACCCAGTACTTC
size: NA; D: TRBD2; J: TRBJ2-7; V: TRBV5-1; CDR3: CASSFGGGGPGYEQYF; DNA: TGCGCCAGCAGCTTCGGCGGGGGGGGGCCGGGCTACGAGCAGTACTTC
size: NA; D: TRBD1; J: TRBJ2-7; V: TRBV9; CDR3: CASSLGQGVSYEQYF; DNA: TGTGCCAGCAGCTTGGGACAGGGGGTCTCCTACGAGCAGTACTTC
size: once; D: TRBD2; J: TRBJ2-7; V: TRBV7-2; CDR3: CASSLLAGFTYEQYF; DNA: TGTGCCAGCAGCCTACTAGCGGGCTTTACCTACGAGCAGTACTTC
size: NA; D: NA; J: TRBJ2-3; V: TRBV5-1; CDR3: CASSLSGASTDTQYF; DNA: TGCGCCAGCAGCCTTAGCGGAGCTAGCACAGATACGCAGTATTTT
size: NA; D: TRBD2; J: TRBJ2-3; V: TRBV7-9; CDR3: CASSLVTSGRDTQYF; DNA: TGTGCCAGCAGCTTAGTGACTAGCGGGAGGGATACGCAGTATTTT
size: NA; D: NA; J: TRBJ2-5; V: TRBV5-4; CDR3: CAAGGQGPPQETQYF; DNA: TGTGCCGCAGGGGGGCAGGGGCCCCCCCAAGAGACCCAGTACTTC
size: NA; D: TRBD2; J: TRBJ2-2; V: TRBV6-6; CDR3: CASSARGVGSTGELFF; DNA: TGTGCCAGCAGTGCCCGGGGGGTCGGGAGCACCGGGGAGCTGTTTTTT
size: NA; D: TRBD2; J: TRBJ2-2; V: TRBV27; CDR3: CASSFSSGANTGELFF; DNA: TGTGCCAGCAGTTTTTCTAGCGGGGCGAACACCGGGGAGCTGTTTTTT
size: NA; D: NA; J: TRBJ1-1; V: TRBV6-5; CDR3: CASSRGGWTEAFF; DNA: TGTGCCAGCAGTCGCGGGGGCTGGACTGAAGCTTTCTTT
size: few; D: TRBD1; J: TRBJ1-2; V: TRBV6-6; CDR3: CASSFTGDYGYTF; DNA: TGTGCCAGCAGCTTCACAGGGGACTATGGCTACACCTTC
size: few; D: NA; J: TRBJ1-1; V: TRBV20-1; CDR3: CSATDRSEAFF; DNA: TGCAGTGCTACCGACAGATCTGAAGCTTTCTTT
size: NA; D: TRBD2; J: TRBJ2-1; V: TRBV14; CDR3: CASSQVAGKRTYNEQFF; DNA: TGTGCCAGCAGCCAAGTAGCGGGAAAAAGGACCTACAATGAGCAGTTCTTC
size: NA; D: TRBD1; J: TRBJ2-6; V: TRBV6-5; CDR3: CASSQGASGANVLTF; DNA: TGTGCCAGCAGTCAGGGGGCCTCTGGGGCCAACGTCCTGACTTTC
size: NA; D: NA; J: TRBJ1-2; V: TRBV25-1; CDR3: CASTEGGPYGYTF; DNA: TGTGCCAGCACCGAAGGAGGGCCTTATGGCTACACCTTC
size: NA; D: TRBD1; J: TRBJ1-5; V: TRBV7-7; CDR3: CASSLGQGVNQPQHF; DNA: TGTGCCAGCAGCTTAGGGCAGGGGGTAAATCAGCCCCAGCATTTT
size: NA; D: NA; J: TRBJ1-5; V: TRBV4-1; CDR3: CASSPGSVYQPQHF; DNA: TGCGCCAGCAGCCCAGGATCAGTATATCAGCCCCAGCATTTT
size: NA; D: TRBD2; J: TRBJ2-5; V: TRBV9; CDR3: CASSGGGLAGWETQYF; DNA: TGTGCCAGCAGCGGGGGGGGGTTGGCAGGTTGGGAGACCCAGTACTTC
size: NA; D: TRBD1; J: TRBJ1-2; V: TRBV6-6; CDR3: CASSYSSGQNYGYTF; DNA: TGTGCCAGCAGTTACTCATCGGGACAGAACTATGGCTACACCTTC
size: NA; D: NA; J: TRBJ2-2; V: TRBV10-1; CDR3: CASSAGGGTGELFF; DNA: TGCGCCAGCAGCGCCGGGGGTGGAACCGGGGAGCTGTTTTTT